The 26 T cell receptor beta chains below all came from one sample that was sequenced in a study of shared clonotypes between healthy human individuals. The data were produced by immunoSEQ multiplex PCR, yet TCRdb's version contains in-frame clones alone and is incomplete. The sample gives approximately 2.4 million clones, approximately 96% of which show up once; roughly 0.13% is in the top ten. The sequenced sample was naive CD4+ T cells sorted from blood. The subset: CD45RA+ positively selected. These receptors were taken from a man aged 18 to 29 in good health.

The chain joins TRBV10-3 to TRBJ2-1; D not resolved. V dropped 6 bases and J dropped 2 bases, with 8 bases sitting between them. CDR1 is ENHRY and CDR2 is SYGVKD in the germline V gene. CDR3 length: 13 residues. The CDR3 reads CAIRALAYNEQFF. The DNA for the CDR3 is TGTGCCATCAGGGCGTTGGCCTACAATGAGCAGTTCTTC.

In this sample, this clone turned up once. DNA for the CDR3: TGTGCCAGCAGCTTAGAGGGCAGCCTTAGCTATGGCTACACCTTC. Translating gives CASSLEGSLSYGYTF. V usage is TRBV7-8 and J usage is TRBJ1-2; D gene uncertain. With 1 base removed from V and 4 bases from J, the gap between germline ends came to 13 bases. CDR1 is SGHVS, CDR2 FQNEAQ, per germline. CDR3 length: 15 amino acids.

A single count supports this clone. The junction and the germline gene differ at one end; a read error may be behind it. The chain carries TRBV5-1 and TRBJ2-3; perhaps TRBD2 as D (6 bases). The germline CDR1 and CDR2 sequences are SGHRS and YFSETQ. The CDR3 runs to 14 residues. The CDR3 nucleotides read TGCGCCAGCACCTTGGCGGGGTTTGTAGATACGCAGTATTTT. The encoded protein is CASTLAGFVDTQYF.

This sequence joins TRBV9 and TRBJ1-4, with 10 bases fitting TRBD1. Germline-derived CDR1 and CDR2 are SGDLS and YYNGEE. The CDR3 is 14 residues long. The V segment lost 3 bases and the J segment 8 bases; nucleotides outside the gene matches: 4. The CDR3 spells CASSAGTGEEKLFF. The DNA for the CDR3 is TGTGCCAGCAGCGCCGGGACAGGGGAAGAAAAACTGTTTTTT.

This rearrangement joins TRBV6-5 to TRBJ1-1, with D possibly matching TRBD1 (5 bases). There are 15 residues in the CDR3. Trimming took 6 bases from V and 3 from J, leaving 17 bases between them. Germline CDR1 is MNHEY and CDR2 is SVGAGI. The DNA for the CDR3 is TGTGCCAGCAGACAACGGGGGGAAGAGGACACTGAAGCTTTCTTT. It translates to CASRQRGEEDTEAFF.

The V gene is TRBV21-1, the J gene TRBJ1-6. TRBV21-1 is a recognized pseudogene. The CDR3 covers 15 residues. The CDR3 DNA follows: TGTGCCAGCAGCAAAGGGGGGGGGACGGATTCACCCCTCCACTTT. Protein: CASSKGGGTDSPLHF.

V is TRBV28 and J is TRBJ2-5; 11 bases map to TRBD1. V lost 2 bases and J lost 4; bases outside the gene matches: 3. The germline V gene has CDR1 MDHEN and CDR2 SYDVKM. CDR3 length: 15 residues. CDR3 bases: TGTGCCAGCAGTTTACCCGGGACAGGGGGAGAGACCCAGTACTTC. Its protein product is CASSLPGTGGETQYF.

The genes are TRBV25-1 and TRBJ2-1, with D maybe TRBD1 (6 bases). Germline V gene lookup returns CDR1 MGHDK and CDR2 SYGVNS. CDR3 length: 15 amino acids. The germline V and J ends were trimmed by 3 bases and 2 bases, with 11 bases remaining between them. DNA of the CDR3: TGTGCCAGCAGTGAGCAGAGGGGGACCTACAATGAGCAGTTCTTC. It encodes CASSEQRGTYNEQFF.

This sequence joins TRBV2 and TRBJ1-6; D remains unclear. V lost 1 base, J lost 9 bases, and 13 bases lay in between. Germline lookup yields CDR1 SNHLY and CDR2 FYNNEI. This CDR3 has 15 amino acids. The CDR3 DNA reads TGTGCCAGCAGTGAAGGGGCCTGGGAAGGTTCACCCCTCCACTTT. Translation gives CASSEGAWEGSPLHF.

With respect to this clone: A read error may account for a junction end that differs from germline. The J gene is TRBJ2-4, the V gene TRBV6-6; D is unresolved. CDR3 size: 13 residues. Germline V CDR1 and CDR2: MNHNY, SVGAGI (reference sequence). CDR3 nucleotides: TGTGCCAGCAGCCCGGCGGCTAGTGGGCAACGAATTTTC. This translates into CASSPAASGQRIF.

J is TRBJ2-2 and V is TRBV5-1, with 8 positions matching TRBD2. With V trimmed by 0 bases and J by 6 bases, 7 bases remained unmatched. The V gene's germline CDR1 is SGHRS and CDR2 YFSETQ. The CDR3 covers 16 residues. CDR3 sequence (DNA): TGCGCCAGCAGCTTGGTCACTAGCGGTGGTTCCGGGGAGCTGTTTTTT. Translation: CASSLVTSGGSGELFF.

The CDR3 reads CASSGPDRGSYEQYF. The CDR3, as DNA: TGCGCCAGCAGTGGACCGGACAGGGGCTCCTACGAGCAGTACTTC. The chain joins TRBV10-2 to TRBJ2-7; 9 bases agree with TRBD1. V lost 4 bases and J lost 0; bases outside the gene matches: 4. This CDR3 spans 15 amino acids. Per germline, CDR1 WSHSY and CDR2 SAAADI.

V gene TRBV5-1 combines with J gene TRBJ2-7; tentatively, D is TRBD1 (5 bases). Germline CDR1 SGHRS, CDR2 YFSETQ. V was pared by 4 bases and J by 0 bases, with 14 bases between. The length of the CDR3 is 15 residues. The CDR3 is CASSLETARSYEQYF. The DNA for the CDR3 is TGCGCCAGCAGCCTTGAGACAGCTCGCTCCTACGAGCAGTACTTC. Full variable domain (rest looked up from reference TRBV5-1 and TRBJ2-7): KAGVTQTPRYLIKTRGQQVTLSCSPISGHRSVSWYQQTPGQGLQFLFEYFSETQRNKGNFPGRFSGRQFSNSRSEMNVSTLELGDSALYLCASSLETARSYEQYFGPGTRLTVT.

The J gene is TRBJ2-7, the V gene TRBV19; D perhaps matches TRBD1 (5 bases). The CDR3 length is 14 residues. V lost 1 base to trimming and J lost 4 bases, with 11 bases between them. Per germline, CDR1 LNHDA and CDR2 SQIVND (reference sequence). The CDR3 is CASSIASDIYEQYF. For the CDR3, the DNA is TGTGCCAGTAGTATAGCCTCGGACATTTACGAGCAGTACTTC.

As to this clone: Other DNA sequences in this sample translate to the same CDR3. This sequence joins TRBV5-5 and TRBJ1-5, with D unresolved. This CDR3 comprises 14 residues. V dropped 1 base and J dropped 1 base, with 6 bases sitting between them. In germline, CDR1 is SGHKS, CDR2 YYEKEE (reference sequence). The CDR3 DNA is TGTGCCAGCAGCTTGAGTTCGAGCAATCAGCCCCAGCATTTT. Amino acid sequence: CASSLSSSNQPQHF.

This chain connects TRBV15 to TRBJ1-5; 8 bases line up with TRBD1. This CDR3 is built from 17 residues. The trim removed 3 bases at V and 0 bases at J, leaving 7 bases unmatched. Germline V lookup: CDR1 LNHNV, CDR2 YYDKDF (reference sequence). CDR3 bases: TGTGCCACCAGCAGGAGGACAGGGCCAAATAGCAATCAGCCCCAGCATTTT. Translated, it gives CATSRRTGPNSNQPQHF.

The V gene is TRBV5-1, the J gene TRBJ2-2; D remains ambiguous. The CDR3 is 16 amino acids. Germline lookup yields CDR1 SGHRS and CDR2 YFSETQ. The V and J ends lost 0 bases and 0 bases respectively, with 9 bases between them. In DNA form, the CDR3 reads TGCGCCAGCAGCTTGGTACCAGCGCCGAACACCGGGGAGCTGTTTTTT. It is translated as CASSLVPAPNTGELFF.

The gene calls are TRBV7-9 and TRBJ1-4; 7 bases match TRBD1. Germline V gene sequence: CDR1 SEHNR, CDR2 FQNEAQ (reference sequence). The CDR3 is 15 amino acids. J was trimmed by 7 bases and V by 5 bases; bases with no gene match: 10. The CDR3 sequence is CASSLTGDEAEKLFF. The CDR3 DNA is TGTGCCAGCAGCCTCACAGGGGATGAGGCTGAAAAACTGTTTTTT.

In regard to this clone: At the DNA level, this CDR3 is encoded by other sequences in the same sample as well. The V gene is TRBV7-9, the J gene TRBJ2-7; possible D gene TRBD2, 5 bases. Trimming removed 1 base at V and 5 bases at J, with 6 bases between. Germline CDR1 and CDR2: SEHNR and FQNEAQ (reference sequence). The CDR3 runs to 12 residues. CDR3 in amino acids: CASSLVGDEQYF. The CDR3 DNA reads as TGTGCCAGCAGCTTAGTCGGGGACGAGCAGTACTTC.

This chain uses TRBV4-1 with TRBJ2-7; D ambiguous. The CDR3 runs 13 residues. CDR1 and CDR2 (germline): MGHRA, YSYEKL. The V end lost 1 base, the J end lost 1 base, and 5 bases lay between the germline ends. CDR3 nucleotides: TGCGCCAGCAGCCAAGTCCGGTCCTACGAGCAGTACTTC. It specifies CASSQVRSYEQYF.

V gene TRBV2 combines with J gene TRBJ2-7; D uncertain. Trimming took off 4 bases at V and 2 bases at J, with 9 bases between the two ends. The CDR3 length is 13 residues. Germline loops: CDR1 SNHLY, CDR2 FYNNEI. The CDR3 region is CASSVGAPYEQYF. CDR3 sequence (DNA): TGTGCCAGCAGTGTTGGAGCCCCCTACGAGCAGTACTTC.

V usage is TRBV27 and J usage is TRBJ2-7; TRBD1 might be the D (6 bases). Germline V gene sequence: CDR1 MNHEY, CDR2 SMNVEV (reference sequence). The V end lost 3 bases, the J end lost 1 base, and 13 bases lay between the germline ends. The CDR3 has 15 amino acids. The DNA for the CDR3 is TGTGCCAGCAGTTTGACAGGCGTTACGTCCTACGAGCAGTACTTC. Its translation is CASSLTGVTSYEQYF.

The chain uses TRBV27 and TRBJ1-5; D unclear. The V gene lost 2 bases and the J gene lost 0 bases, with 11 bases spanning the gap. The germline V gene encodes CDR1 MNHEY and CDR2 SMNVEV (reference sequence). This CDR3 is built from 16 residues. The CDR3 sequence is CASSLDRSNSNQPQHF. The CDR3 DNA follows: TGTGCCAGCAGTTTAGATAGGAGCAATAGCAATCAGCCCCAGCATTTT.

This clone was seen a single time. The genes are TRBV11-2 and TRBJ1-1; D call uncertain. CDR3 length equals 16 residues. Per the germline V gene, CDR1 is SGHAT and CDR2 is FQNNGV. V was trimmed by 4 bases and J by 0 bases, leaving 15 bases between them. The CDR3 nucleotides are TGTGCCAGCAGCTCCCATCCGACAACCATGAACACTGAAGCTTTCTTT. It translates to CASSSHPTTMNTEAFF.

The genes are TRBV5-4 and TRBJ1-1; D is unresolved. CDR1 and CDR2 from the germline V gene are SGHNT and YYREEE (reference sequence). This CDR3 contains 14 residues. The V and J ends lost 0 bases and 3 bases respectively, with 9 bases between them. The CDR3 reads CASSLAGIYTEAFF. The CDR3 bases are TGTGCCAGCAGCTTGGCCGGCATTTACACTGAAGCTTTCTTT.

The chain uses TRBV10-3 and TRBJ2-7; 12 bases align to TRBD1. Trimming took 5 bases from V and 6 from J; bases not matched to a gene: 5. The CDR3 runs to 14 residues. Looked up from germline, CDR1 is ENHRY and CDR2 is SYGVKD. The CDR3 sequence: CAISRDRGRSEQYF. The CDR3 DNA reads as TGTGCCATCAGTAGGGACAGGGGGCGAAGCGAGCAGTACTTC.